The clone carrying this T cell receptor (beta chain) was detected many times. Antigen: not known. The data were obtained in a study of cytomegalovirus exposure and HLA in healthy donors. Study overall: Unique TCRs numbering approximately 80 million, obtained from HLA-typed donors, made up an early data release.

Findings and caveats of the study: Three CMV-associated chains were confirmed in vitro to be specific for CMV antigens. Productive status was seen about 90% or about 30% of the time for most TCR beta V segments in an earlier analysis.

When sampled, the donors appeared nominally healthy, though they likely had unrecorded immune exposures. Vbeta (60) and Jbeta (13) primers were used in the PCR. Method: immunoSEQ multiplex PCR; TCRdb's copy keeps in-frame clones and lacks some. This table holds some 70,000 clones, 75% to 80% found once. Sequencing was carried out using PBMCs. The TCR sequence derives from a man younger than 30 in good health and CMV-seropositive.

The CDR3 sequence is CASSIGGSYQETQYF. Here the CDR3 DNA reads TGTGCCAGTAGTATAGGCGGGAGCTACCAAGAGACCCAGTACTTC. V gene TRBV19 combines with J gene TRBJ2-5; TRBD2 aligns across 7 bases. This CDR3 comprises 15 residues. V trimming: 1 base; J trimming: 0 bases; junction bases outside the gene matches: 2. CDR1 is LNHDA, CDR2 SQIVND, per germline (reference sequence).